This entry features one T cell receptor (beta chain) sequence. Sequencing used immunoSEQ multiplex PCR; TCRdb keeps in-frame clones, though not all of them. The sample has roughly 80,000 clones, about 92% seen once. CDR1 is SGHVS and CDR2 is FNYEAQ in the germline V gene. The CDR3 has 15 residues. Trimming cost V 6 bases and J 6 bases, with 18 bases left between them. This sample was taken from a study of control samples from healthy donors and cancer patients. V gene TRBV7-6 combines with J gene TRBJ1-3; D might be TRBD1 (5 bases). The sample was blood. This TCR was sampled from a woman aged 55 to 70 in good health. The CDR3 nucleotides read TGTGCCAGCAGTATTTGGGGGAGTTCGGCAAACACCATATATTTT. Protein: CASSIWGSSANTIYF.